The 17 T cell receptor beta chains below all came from one sample that was sequenced in a study of T cell responses to AZD1222 COVID-19 vaccine. The repertoire was sequenced with immunoSEQ multiplex PCR; TCRdb's copy has only in-frame clones and lacks some. The profile shows nearly 90,000 clones, nearly 90% of them singletons. This sample comprised peripheral blood, obtained on day 0 of AZD1222 vaccination. All receptors derive from an adult in good health.

V usage is TRBV4-2 and J usage is TRBJ2-7; 7 bases align to TRBD2. Trimming cost V 8 bases and J 7 bases; bases outside gene matches: 11. CDR3 length equals 13 residues. Germline assignment: CDR1 LGHNA and CDR2 YNFKEQ. CDR3 loop: CASAETSSREQYF. Written as DNA, the CDR3 is TGTGCCAGCGCTGAGACTAGCTCGAGGGAGCAGTACTTC.

The chain carries TRBV5-1 and TRBJ1-2; no reliable D call. Germline V gene sequence: CDR1 SGHRS, CDR2 YFSETQ. The ends were cut back, 3 bases at V and 7 bases at J, with 10 bases in the middle. This CDR3 has 12 amino acids. The DNA of the CDR3 is TGCGCCAGCAGCTACTCGGACTTTGGCTACACCTTC. Protein: CASSYSDFGYTF.

Only one count was recorded for this clone. This chain links TRBV5-1 with TRBJ1-2, with D possibly being TRBD1 (6 bases). Germline V gene data show CDR1 as SGHRS and CDR2 as YFSETQ. The length of the CDR3 is 12 residues. V was shortened by 2 bases and J by 7 bases, with 9 bases between the two germline ends. The CDR3 nucleotides read TGCGCCAGCAGCTTCACAGGGAGTGGCTACACCTTC. Amino acids: CASSFTGSGYTF.

The chain combines TRBV28 with TRBJ1-1, with a possible D match to TRBD1 (6 bases). In germline, CDR1 is MDHEN, CDR2 SYDVKM. Between the trimmed V and J ends, which lost 3 bases and 7 bases, there was a span of 15 bases. The CDR3 totals 14 residues. CDR3 region: CASSFRGVSGEAFF. The CDR3 DNA is TGTGCCAGCAGTTTTAGGGGGGTTTCGGGTGAAGCTTTCTTT.

The V and J genes are TRBV28 and TRBJ1-6; unclear D gene. Trimming stripped 6 bases from V and 3 bases from J, with 12 bases between. CDR1 is MDHEN and CDR2 is SYDVKM in the germline V gene. This CDR3 is built from 15 residues. The DNA for the CDR3 is TGTGCCAGCAGCCCCCTCAAAATCTATAATTCACCCCTCCACTTT. It translates to CASSPLKIYNSPLHF.

As to this clone: Its ends do not fully match the called genes, so a read error is possible. The rearrangement uses TRBV13 and TRBJ2-1; D may be TRBD1 or TRBD2 (5 bases each). CDR1 is PRHDT, CDR2 FYEKMQ, per germline (reference sequence). This CDR3 is built from 18 residues. CDR3 bases: TGTGCCAGCAGCCTAGGGTTGAATCGGGGCAATAGTTTCGATGAGCAGTTCTTC. Its translation is CASSLGLNRGNSFDEQFF.

CDR3 DNA sequence: TGTGCCAGCAGTGATCTTGTAATTAGTTCAGGGGGCTACGAGCAGTACTTC. Its protein is CASSDLVISSGGYEQYF. The chain combines TRBV2 with TRBJ2-7, with 7 bases identical to TRBD1. Trimming cost V 3 bases and J 3 bases; bases outside gene matches: 14. The CDR3 consists of 17 residues. The V gene's germline CDR1 is SNHLY and CDR2 FYNNEI. Together with reference TRBV2 and TRBJ2-7, the CDR3 gives the full variable domain: EPEVTQTPSHQVTQMGQEVILRCVPISNHLYFYWYRQILGQKVEFLVSFYNNEISEKSEIFDDQFSVERPDGSNFTLKIRSTKLEDSAMYFCASSDLVISSGGYEQYFGPGTRLTVT.

This clone appeared once. The CDR3 protein is CASTGLDTQYF. Here the CDR3 DNA reads TGTGCCAGCACCGGCCTGGATACGCAGTATTTT. The chain recombines TRBV28 with TRBJ2-3; D gene uncertain. Between the trimmed V and J ends, which lost 7 bases and 6 bases, there was a span of 8 bases. The CDR3 loop spans 11 amino acids. Germline CDR1 and CDR2: MDHEN and SYDVKM.

The chain has TRBV5-4 and TRBJ2-4; 13 bases fit TRBD2. Germline CDR1 is SGHNT and CDR2 is YYREEE (reference sequence). The CDR3 length is 19 residues. The V gene end was trimmed by 4 bases and the J gene end by 2 bases; junction bases not matched to a gene: 12. CDR3 in amino acids: CASSRLGLAGRVSKNIQYF. The DNA of the CDR3 is TGTGCCAGCAGCCGCTTGGGACTAGCGGGACGGGTGTCCAAAAACATTCAGTACTTC. Using reference TRBV5-4 and TRBJ2-4 for the parts outside the CDR3, the full variable domain is ETGVTQSPTHLIKTRGQQVTLRCSSQSGHNTVSWYQQALGQGPQFIFQYYREEENGRGNFPPRFSGLQFPNYSSELNVNALELDDSALYLCASSRLGLAGRVSKNIQYFGAGTRLSVL.

The gene calls are TRBV9 and TRBJ1-4; D is unclear. This CDR3 comprises 14 residues. V was cut by 2 bases and J by 7 bases, with 12 bases left in between. CDR1 and CDR2 (germline): SGDLS, YYNGEE. The CDR3 DNA follows: TGTGCCAGCAGCGTGGACCCTTTACCTGAAAAACTGTTTTTT. Its translation is CASSVDPLPEKLFF.

This clone was found once. CDR3 DNA: TGTGCCACCAGTGATTTGCGGGACAGGGCTTATACGCAGTATTTT. Amino acid sequence: CATSDLRDRAYTQYF. This sequence joins TRBV24-1 and TRBJ2-3, with TRBD1 matching over 9 bases. Germline CDR1 reads KGHDR; CDR2 reads SFDVKD. The V gene end was trimmed by 0 bases and the J gene end by 7 bases; junction bases not matched to a gene: 4. CDR3 length equals 15 residues.

The rearrangement links TRBV5-1 to TRBJ1-2; D ambiguous. The CDR3 length is 15 residues. Germline V gives CDR1 SGHRS, CDR2 YFSETQ. Trimming stripped 5 bases from V and 5 bases from J, with 19 bases between. The CDR3 loop is CASRLFGRRPYGYTF. As DNA, the CDR3 is TGCGCCAGCAGGTTGTTCGGACGGAGGCCTTATGGCTACACCTTC.

Here the CDR3 DNA reads TGTGCCAGCAGCGTAGATCGACAGGGTTTTCATGGCTACACCTTC. Translation: CASSVDRQGFHGYTF. The chain uses TRBV9 and TRBJ1-2; 7 positions agree with TRBD1. Germline CDR1 SGDLS, CDR2 YYNGEE. The J segment lost 6 bases and the V segment lost 0 bases, leaving 8 bases of the junction unmatched. The CDR3 has 15 amino acids.

The chain recombines TRBV6-6 with TRBJ1-5; possible D gene TRBD1, 5 bases. CDR3 length: 14 amino acids. CDR1 is MNHNY, CDR2 SVGAGI, per germline (reference sequence). Trimming removed 6 bases at V and 0 bases at J, with 9 bases between. CDR3 sequence reads: CASRNGASNQPQHF. CDR3 DNA: TGTGCCAGCAGGAACGGGGCTAGCAATCAGCCCCAGCATTTT.

This sequence joins TRBV3-1 (or the pseudogene TRBV3-2) and TRBJ1-2, with D uncertain. This CDR3 has 12 residues. V was shortened by 4 bases and J by 4 bases, with 7 bases between the two germline ends. Germline lookup yields CDR1 LGHDT and CDR2 YNNKEL (reference sequence). The CDR3 DNA reads as TGTGCCAGCAGCCCGAGTCCCTATGGCTACACCTTC. This encodes CASSPSPYGYTF.

This clone appeared once. The chain carries TRBV6-1 and TRBJ2-7; perhaps TRBD1 as D (6 bases). The CDR3 totals 15 residues. Germline V gene lookup returns CDR1 MNHNS and CDR2 SASEGT. Between the trimmed V and J ends, which lost 2 bases and 4 bases, there was a span of 15 bases. In DNA form, the CDR3 reads TGTGCCAGCAGTGAAAGACGATGGCAGGGGTACGAGCAGTACTTC. It is translated as CASSERRWQGYEQYF.

J is TRBJ2-3 and V is TRBV27; no reliable D call. V dropped 1 base and J dropped 0 bases, with 5 bases sitting between them. Germline V gene sequence: CDR1 MNHEY, CDR2 SMNVEV (reference sequence). The CDR3 totals 14 residues. CDR3 sequence reads: CASSLFPSTDTQYF. The CDR3 DNA reads as TGTGCCAGCAGTTTATTTCCAAGCACAGATACGCAGTATTTT.